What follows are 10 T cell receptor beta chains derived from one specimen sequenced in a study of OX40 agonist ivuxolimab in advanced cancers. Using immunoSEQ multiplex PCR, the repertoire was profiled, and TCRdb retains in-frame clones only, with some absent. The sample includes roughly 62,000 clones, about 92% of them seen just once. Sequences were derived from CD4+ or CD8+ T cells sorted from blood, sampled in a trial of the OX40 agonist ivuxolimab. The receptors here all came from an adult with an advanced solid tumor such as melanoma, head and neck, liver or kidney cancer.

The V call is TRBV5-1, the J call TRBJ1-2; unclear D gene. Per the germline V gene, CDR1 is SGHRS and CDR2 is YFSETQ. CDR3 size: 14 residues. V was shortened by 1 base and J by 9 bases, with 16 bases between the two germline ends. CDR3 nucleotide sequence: TGCGCCAGCAGCTTGTTGTTCGGGGATTTTAGCTACACCTTC. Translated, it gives CASSLLFGDFSYTF.

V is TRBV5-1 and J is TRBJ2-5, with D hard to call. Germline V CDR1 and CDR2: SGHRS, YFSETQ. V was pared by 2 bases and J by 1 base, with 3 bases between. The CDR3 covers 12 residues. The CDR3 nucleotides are TGCGCCAGCAGCTTTGGCCAAGAGACCCAGTACTTC. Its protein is CASSFGQETQYF.

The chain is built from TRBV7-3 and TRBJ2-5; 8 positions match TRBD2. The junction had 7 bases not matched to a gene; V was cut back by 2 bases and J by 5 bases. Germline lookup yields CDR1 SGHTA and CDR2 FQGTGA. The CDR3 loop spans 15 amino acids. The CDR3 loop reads CASSLRVGGAETQYF. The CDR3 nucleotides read TGTGCCAGCAGCTTACGGGTCGGGGGGGCGGAGACCCAGTACTTC.

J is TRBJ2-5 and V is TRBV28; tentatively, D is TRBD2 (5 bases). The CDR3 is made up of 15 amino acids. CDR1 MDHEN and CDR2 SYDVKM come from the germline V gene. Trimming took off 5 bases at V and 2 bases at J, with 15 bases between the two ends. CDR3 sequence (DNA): TGTGCCAGCAGTCCCCCCTCCGGAGGTCAAGAGACCCAGTACTTC. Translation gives CASSPPSGGQETQYF.

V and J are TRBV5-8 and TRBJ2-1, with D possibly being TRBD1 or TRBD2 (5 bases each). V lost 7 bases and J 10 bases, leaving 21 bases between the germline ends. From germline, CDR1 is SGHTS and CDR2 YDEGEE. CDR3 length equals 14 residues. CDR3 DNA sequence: TGTGCCAGCCGACGGGACCTATACGCCGGGGAGCAGTTCTTC. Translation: CASRRDLYAGEQFF. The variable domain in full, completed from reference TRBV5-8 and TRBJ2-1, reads EAGVTQSPTHLIKTRGQQATLRCSPISGHTSVYWYQQALGLGLQFLLWYDEGEERNRGNFPPRFSGRQFPNYSSELNVNALELEDSALYLCASRRDLYAGEQFFGPGTRLTVL.

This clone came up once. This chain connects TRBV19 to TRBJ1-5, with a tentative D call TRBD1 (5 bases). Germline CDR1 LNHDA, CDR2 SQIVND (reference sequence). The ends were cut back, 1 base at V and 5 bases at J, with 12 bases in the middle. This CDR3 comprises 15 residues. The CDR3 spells CASSIGAGTDQPQHF. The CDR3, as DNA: TGTGCCAGTAGTATAGGGGCCGGGACCGATCAGCCCCAGCATTTT. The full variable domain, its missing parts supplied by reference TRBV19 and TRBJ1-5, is DGGITQSPKYLFRKEGQNVTLSCEQNLNHDAMYWYRQDPGQGLRLIYYSQIVNDFQKGDIAEGYSVSREKKESFPLTVTSAQKNPTAFYLCASSIGAGTDQPQHFGDGTRLSIL.

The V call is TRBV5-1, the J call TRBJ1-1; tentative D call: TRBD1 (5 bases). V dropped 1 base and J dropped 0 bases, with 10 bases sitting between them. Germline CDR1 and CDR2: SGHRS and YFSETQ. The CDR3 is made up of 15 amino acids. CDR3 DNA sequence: TGCGCCAGCAGCTTGAACGAGGGGATGAACACTGAAGCTTTCTTT. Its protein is CASSLNEGMNTEAFF.

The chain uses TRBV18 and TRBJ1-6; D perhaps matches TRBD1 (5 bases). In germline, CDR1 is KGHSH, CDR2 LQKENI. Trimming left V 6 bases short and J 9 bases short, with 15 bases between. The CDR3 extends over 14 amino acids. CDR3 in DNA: TGTGCCAGCTCCGTGGACGAGGGACTTTCACCCCTCCACTTT. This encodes CASSVDEGLSPLHF.

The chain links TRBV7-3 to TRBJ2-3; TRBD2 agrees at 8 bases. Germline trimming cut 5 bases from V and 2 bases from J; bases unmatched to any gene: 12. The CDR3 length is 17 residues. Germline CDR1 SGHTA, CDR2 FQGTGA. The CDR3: CASSVSGLSGNTDTQYF. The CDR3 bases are TGTGCCAGCAGCGTAAGCGGTCTTAGCGGGAACACAGATACGCAGTATTTT.

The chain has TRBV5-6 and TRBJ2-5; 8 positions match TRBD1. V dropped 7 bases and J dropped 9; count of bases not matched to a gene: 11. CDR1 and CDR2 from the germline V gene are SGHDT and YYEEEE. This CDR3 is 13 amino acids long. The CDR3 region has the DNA TGTGCCAGCTACAGACAGGGGAGTTGGGCCCAGTACTTC. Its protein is CASYRQGSWAQYF.